This TCR beta chain was sequenced for a study of regulatory T cells in long-lasting Graves disease (dated by TCRdb to about 2021). With regard to the full study: Persistent Graves' disease was defined as antithyroid drug treatment for over 5 years with persistently positive TSH receptor autoantibodies. Peripheral blood TCR sequencing and RNA sequencing compared persistent Graves' disease patients with newly diagnosed Graves' disease patients. The study was registered as a clinical trial and conducted in China. A total of some 33 samples were covered by TCR sequencing, comprising approximately 13 persistent and some 20 newly diagnosed Graves' disease patients. Persistent Graves' disease patients in the clinical cohort had taken antithyroid drugs for 9.5 to 13 years on average.

Libraries came from multiplex PCR. The instrument was an Illumina HiSeq 4000. To build TCR beta libraries, CDR3 regions were amplified by Arm-PCR using iRepertoire HTBI primers. PCR products were gel purified before sequencing. The authors' analysis ran thus. A total of 62 TRBV and under 15 TRBJ segments were identified across samples and were used for gene usage analysis of CDR3 amino acid clonotypes. COPE and FqMerger were used to merge the filtered high-quality paired reads into contigs. BLAST was used to align contigs to IMGT TRBV, TRBD and TRBJ reference genes, with CDR3 defined following IMGT. Clonotypes above 0.1% frequency were classified as highly expanded clones. Repertoire diversity was measured by Shannon entropy, and V-J evenness by the Gini coefficient. Clonotypes shared by more than one individual were considered public. TCRdb reran the public reads through fastp at Q25 and MiXCR, keeping productive beta chains. Entries are consolidated by CDR3 protein sequence, retaining the most common genes and DNA. These V and J calls originate from TCRdb's pipeline instead of the authors' own analysis. For this sample the table gives about 660,000 distinct CDR3 sequences, of which 30% were detected only once. The ten largest account for about two fifths of the sample.

The table lists this clonotype with a few counts. Its antigen remains undetermined. No much larger clone exists at a distance of one base, and base qualities are not known. CDR1 and CDR2 are read off the germline V gene (reference sequence) as DFQATT and SNEGSKA. Reading from cysteine to phenylalanine, the CDR3 counts 14 amino acids. Of the read, only the CDR3 DNA is kept; its 42 bases are in frame from base 1. V and J lose 0 bases and 0 bases, and a span of 9 bases separates them. Taken with the paper, the label for time point translates to: persistent/refractory GD, antithyroid drugs over 5 years with positive TRAb. For both TCR sequencing and RNA sequencing, RNA was extracted from PBMCs in TRIzol. Graves' disease was diagnosed according to American Thyroid Association guidelines. The patients came from an endocrinology department in Xi'an, China. Each patient gave approximately 9.7 milliliters of peripheral blood, collected in an EDTA anticoagulant tube. PBMCs were isolated by Ficoll Paque Plus density gradient separation without further T cell sorting. An Agilent 2100 Bioanalyzer and agarose gel were used to check RNA quality, while a NanoDrop 2000 measured RNA concentration.

The paper's findings and limits, for the study overall: TRBV28, TRBJ1-2 and TRBJ2-5 were preferentially used in persistent disease, while TRBV20-1 and TRBJ2-1 were favored in newly diagnosed disease. Lower TCR Shannon entropy and fewer highly expanded clones were observed in persistent Graves' disease patients than in newly diagnosed patients, which suggested clonal expansion. A larger number of public clonotypes was shared among persistent patients (about 2,700) than among newly diagnosed patients (roughly 1,000). The authors acknowledged the small sample size as a limitation that may reduce accuracy. Only the TCR beta chain was sequenced and analyzed. Only peripheral blood was studied, because thyroid tissue, the primary lesion, was inaccessible.

Sequencing used peripheral blood mononuclear cells (PBMCs), obtained when the disease was refractory, from a patient treated with antithyroid drugs. The sequence joins TRBV20-1 to TRBJ2-7, with the D gene call left open. This receptor was identified in a female donor with Graves disease. The CDR3 here reads CSARDPRASYEQYF. The nucleotide sequence reads TGCAGTGCTAGAGATCCAAGGGCCTCCTACGAGCAGTACTTC.